These T cell receptor beta chains were read from a single sample in a study of shared clonotypes between healthy human individuals. The table came from immunoSEQ multiplex PCR; TCRdb's copy has only in-frame clones and leaves some out. The sample lists roughly 640,000 clones, about 97% occurring once. Sequencing was carried out using naive CD4+ T cells sorted from blood. Receptors were obtained from a woman aged 30 to 39 in good health. Both conserved end residues are part of each CDR3. D genes are given only for firm matches. Clone size is given for some rows only: seen once, a few or many times, or a class if the clone is expanded.

length: 12; J: TRBJ1-2; D: -; V: TRBV2; size: -; CDR3: CASHRQEYGYTF; DNA: TGTGCCAGCCATAGACAGGAATATGGCTACACCTTC
length: 12; J: TRBJ1-1; D: -; V: TRBV2; size: few; CDR3: CASSGSLAEAFF; DNA: TGTGCCAGCAGCGGTTCGCTAGCTGAAGCTTTCTTT
length: 16; J: TRBJ2-7; D: TRBD2; V: TRBV5-1; size: -; CDR3: CASSTGLAGGPGEQYF; DNA: TGCGCCAGCAGCACGGGACTAGCGGGAGGGCCGGGCGAGCAGTACTTC
length: 14; J: TRBJ1-2; D: -; V: TRBV27; size: -; CDR3: CASSLSTQVYGYTF; DNA: TGTGCCAGCAGTTTATCGACACAGGTCTATGGCTACACCTTC
length: 17; J: TRBJ1-2; D: TRBD1; V: TRBV5-1; size: -; CDR3: CASSLTPPGQGLGGYTF; DNA: TGCGCCAGCAGCTTGACCCCGCCTGGACAGGGGTTGGGCGGCTACACCTTC
length: 15; J: TRBJ2-1; D: -; V: TRBV11-2; size: -; CDR3: CASGEYKGKHNEQFF; DNA: TGTGCCAGCGGCGAGTACAAGGGAAAGCACAATGAGCAGTTCTTC
length: 15; J: TRBJ1-5; D: -; V: TRBV19; size: -; CDR3: CASSILGGGNQPQHF; DNA: TGTGCCAGTAGTATTTTGGGGGGCGGCAATCAGCCCCAGCATTTT
length: 16; J: TRBJ1-3; D: -; V: TRBV5-4; size: -; CDR3: CASSQTRVGTGNTIYF; DNA: TGTGCCAGCAGCCAGACCCGAGTCGGGACTGGAAACACCATATATTTT
length: 13; J: TRBJ1-3; D: -; V: TRBV6-5; size: few; CDR3: CAVQDSSGNTIYF; DNA: TGTGCCGTTCAAGACAGCTCTGGAAACACCATATATTTT
length: 13; J: TRBJ2-1; D: -; V: TRBV29-1; size: once; CDR3: CSVKIYTYNEQFF; DNA: TGCAGCGTCAAGATCTATACGTACAATGAGCAGTTCTTC
length: 18; J: TRBJ1-2; D: -; V: TRBV28; size: once; CDR3: CASTRKFARWVDNYGYTF; DNA: TGTGCCAGCACCCGCAAGTTTGCTCGATGGGTTGACAACTATGGCTACACCTTC
length: 13; J: TRBJ1-1; D: -; V: TRBV6-5; size: -; CDR3: CASSYRGGTEAFF; DNA: TGTGCCAGCAGTTACAGGGGAGGCACTGAAGCTTTCTTT
length: 13; J: TRBJ1-1; D: -; V: TRBV29-1; size: -; CDR3: CSVEGVLSPRAFF; DNA: TGCAGCGTTGAAGGGGTCCTATCCCCCAGGGCTTTCTTT
length: 17; J: TRBJ2-3; D: -; V: TRBV9; size: -; CDR3: CASSAALRASDPNTQYF; DNA: TGTGCCAGCAGCGCCGCGCTCAGGGCTTCCGATCCGAATACGCAGTATTTT
length: 15; J: TRBJ2-5; D: TRBD2; V: TRBV19; size: -; CDR3: CASSGAGVGQETQYF; DNA: TGTGCCAGTAGTGGGGCGGGAGTGGGGCAAGAGACCCAGTACTTC
length: 14; J: TRBJ1-5; D: -; V: TRBV2; size: -; CDR3: CASSHRDPGQPQHF; DNA: TGTGCCAGCAGCCACCGGGACCCCGGTCAGCCCCAGCATTTT
length: 11; J: TRBJ2-7; D: -; V: TRBV2; size: -; CDR3: CASSLEYEQYF; DNA: TGTGCCAGCAGTCTTGAGTACGAGCAGTACTTC
length: 14; J: TRBJ1-1; D: -; V: TRBV30; size: -; CDR3: CAWPPEKRNTEAFF; DNA: TGTGCCTGGCCTCCCGAAAAGAGGAACACTGAAGCTTTCTTT
length: 13; J: TRBJ2-7; D: -; V: TRBV28; size: once; CDR3: CASSLSFGGEQYF; DNA: TGTGCCAGCAGTTTATCTTTCGGGGGCGAGCAGTACTTC
length: 18; J: TRBJ2-5; D: TRBD2; V: TRBV6-1; size: -; CDR3: CASSEGTSGRAPQETQYF; DNA: TGTGCCAGCAGTGAGGGGACTAGCGGGAGGGCCCCCCAAGAGACCCAGTACTTC
length: 15; J: TRBJ2-3; D: TRBD1; V: TRBV7-7; size: -; CDR3: CASSLGSTGSDTQYF; DNA: TGTGCCAGCAGCTTAGGATCGACAGGGTCAGATACGCAGTATTTT
length: 15; J: TRBJ2-1; D: -; V: TRBV27; size: once; CDR3: CASRLTVFSYNEQFF; DNA: TGTGCCAGCAGGCTGACGGTTTTTTCCTACAATGAGCAGTTCTTC